This is a list of T cell receptor beta chains from one sample in a study of cytomegalovirus exposure and HLA in healthy donors. The assay was immunoSEQ multiplex PCR, and TCRdb's table has in-frame clones only and misses some. The sample yields 150,000 or so clones, approximately 84% seen once. Input material: PBMCs. All receptors come from a woman between 35 and 50 years old in good health and CMV-seronegative. Each CDR3 is given with its conserved first and last residue. The D gene is left open where the match is weak. Clone sizes are given selectively: once, few, many, or a class where the clone is expanded.

>TRBV18|TRBD2|once|TRBJ2-1
CASSRESPGGEQFF
TGTGCCAGCTCCCGCGAGAGTCCGGGGGGTGAGCAGTTCTTC
>TRBV28|.|.|TRBJ1-5
CASSPLPFPNQPQHF
TGTGCCAGCAGTCCCCTTCCCTTTCCTAATCAGCCCCAGCATTTT
>TRBV19|TRBD1|.|TRBJ1-2
CASKVLHTGQSYGYTF
TGTGCCAGTAAAGTACTCCATACGGGACAGTCCTATGGCTACACCTTC
>TRBV7-9|.|.|TRBJ2-3
CASSNDRVGTDTQYF
TGTGCCAGCAGCAACGACAGAGTTGGTACAGATACGCAGTATTTT
>TRBV5-6|TRBD2|.|TRBJ2-2
CASSLSLSGSRVGELFF
TGTGCCAGCAGCTTGTCTCTTAGCGGGAGTAGGGTCGGGGAGCTGTTTTTT
>TRBV11-2|.|few|TRBJ2-2
CASRPWLTGELFF
TGTGCCAGCAGGCCCTGGCTCACCGGGGAGCTGTTTTTT
>TRBV13|TRBD1|few|TRBJ1-4
CASSRQGTWEKLFF
TGTGCCAGCAGCCGACAGGGGACGTGGGAAAAACTGTTTTTT
>TRBV5-6|.|.|TRBJ2-5
CASTNQETQYF
TGTGCCAGCACCAACCAAGAGACCCAGTACTTC
>TRBV7-2|TRBD1|.|TRBJ2-1
CASSLEGTGGHNEQFF
TGTGCCAGCAGCTTAGAAGGGACAGGGGGCCACAATGAGCAGTTCTTC
>TRBV19|TRBD2|.|TRBJ2-7
CASSMGLAVSYEQYF
TGTGCCAGTAGTATGGGGCTAGCGGTCTCCTACGAGCAGTACTTC
>TRBV27|.|.|TRBJ2-7
CASSFGGLRGEQYF
TGTGCCAGCAGTTTCGGAGGACTACGAGGCGAGCAGTACTTC
>TRBV7-3|.|.|TRBJ2-1
CASSFSRSSYNEQFF
TGTGCCAGCAGCTTCTCCCGGAGCTCCTACAATGAGCAGTTCTTC
>TRBV5-4|TRBD2|.|TRBJ2-3
CASIRRLAGGTLTDTQYF
TGTGCCAGCATCCGGAGACTAGCGGGAGGTACACTCACAGATACGCAGTATTTT
>TRBV7-6|TRBD1|.|TRBJ2-5
CASSLAGGRETQYF
TGTGCCAGCAGCTTAGCAGGGGGCAGGGAGACCCAGTACTTC
>TRBV28|.|.|TRBJ2-2
CASRSPGNTGELFF
TGTGCCAGCAGGTCCCCAGGGAACACCGGGGAGCTGTTTTTT
>TRBV5-1|TRBD2|.|TRBJ2-2
CASSLSGRKDTGELFF
TGCGCCAGCAGCCTTAGCGGGAGAAAGGACACCGGGGAGCTGTTTTTT
>TRBV4-1|TRBD1|.|TRBJ1-5
CASSLQDRGDQPQHF
TGCGCCAGCAGCCTCCAGGACAGGGGGGATCAGCCCCAGCATTTT